The 10 T cell receptor beta chains in this list originate from one sample, sequenced in a study of T cell responses to AZD1222 COVID-19 vaccine. Repertoires were generated with immunoSEQ multiplex PCR, while TCRdb's copy carries only in-frame clones and drops some. The sample gives fewer than 150,000 clones, approximately 80% of which show up once; roughly 3.9% is in the top ten. The sequenced sample was peripheral blood, obtained on day 0 of AZD1222 vaccination. The origin of the receptors is an adult in good health.

Only one count was recorded for this clone. The V call is TRBV19, the J call TRBJ2-2; the D gene is possibly TRBD2 (5 bases). Trimming removed 3 bases from V and 3 bases from J, with 17 bases in between. The CDR3 has 17 residues. Looked up from germline, CDR1 is LNHDA and CDR2 is SQIVND (reference sequence). The CDR3 is CASSIAWRLLYTGELFF. The CDR3 region has the DNA TGTGCCAGTAGTATTGCTTGGAGGCTACTGTACACCGGGGAGCTGTTTTTT. The full variable domain, completed using reference TRBV19 and TRBJ2-2, is DGGITQSPKYLFRKEGQNVTLSCEQNLNHDAMYWYRQDPGQGLRLIYYSQIVNDFQKGDIAEGYSVSREKKESFPLTVTSAQKNPTAFYLCASSIAWRLLYTGELFFGEGSRLTVL.

This clone was counted once. The chain combines TRBV25-1 with TRBJ1-1, with a weak D call TRBD1 (5 bases). V shed 1 base and J shed 0 bases, with 9 bases lying between them. Germline loops: CDR1 MGHDK, CDR2 SYGVNS. The CDR3 contains 15 residues. The CDR3 nucleotides read TGTGCCAGCAGTGAATCCGGGGCCTTGAACACTGAAGCTTTCTTT. Its protein product is CASSESGALNTEAFF.

The gene calls are TRBV15 and TRBJ2-6; D unclear. Germline CDR1 reads LNHNV; CDR2 reads YYDKDF (reference sequence). This CDR3 is 15 amino acids long. V lost 1 base and J 0 bases, leaving 4 bases between the germline ends. The CDR3 nucleotides read TGTGCCACCAGCAGAGGGTCCTCTGGGGCCAACGTCCTGACTTTC. Its protein product is CATSRGSSGANVLTF.

This sequence joins TRBV3-1 (or the pseudogene TRBV3-2) and TRBJ1-1; no reliable D call. In germline, CDR1 is LGHDT, CDR2 YNNKEL (reference sequence). V lost 4 bases and J lost 2, with 17 bases in between. This CDR3 is built from 16 residues. The CDR3 here is CASSRTSGGPNTEAFF. In DNA, the CDR3 is TGTGCCAGCAGCCGGACTTCCGGAGGGCCCAACACTGAAGCTTTCTTT.

The V gene is TRBV10-3, the J gene TRBJ1-4; D is possibly TRBD1 (5 bases). Trimming stripped 0 bases from V and 0 bases from J, with 5 bases between. This CDR3 has 15 residues. Germline loops: CDR1 ENHRY, CDR2 SYGVKD. The CDR3 DNA follows: TGTGCCATCAGTGAGTCGGGGGCAACTAATGAAAAACTGTTTTTT. Translation gives CAISESGATNEKLFF.

V is TRBV11-2 and J is TRBJ1-5; tentative D call: TRBD1 (5 bases). Germline loops: CDR1 SGHAT, CDR2 FQNNGV. V was trimmed by 5 bases and J by 9 bases, leaving 14 bases between them. This CDR3 is built from 13 residues. CDR3 protein: CASSPGTGRPQHF. The CDR3 DNA is TGTGCCAGCAGCCCCGGGACCGGTCGGCCCCAGCATTTT.

The chain combines TRBV4-1 with TRBJ1-2; D is unclear. Trimming removed 3 bases from V and 4 bases from J, with 9 bases in between. Per the germline V gene, CDR1 is MGHRA and CDR2 is YSYEKL. This CDR3 is built from 13 residues. The CDR3 coding sequence is TGCGCCAGCAGCCAGGGCCCTATCTATGGCTACACCTTC. Translation gives CASSQGPIYGYTF.

The chain is built from TRBV5-1 and TRBJ1-2; 7 bases map to TRBD1. The length of the CDR3 is 14 residues. Unmatched junction bases numbered 13, after V lost 0 bases and J lost 14 bases. CDR1 and CDR2 (germline): SGHRS, YFSETQ. In DNA, the CDR3 is TGCGCCAGCAGCTTGGCCTTGACCCTCCCGGACAGGACCTTC. Its protein product is CASSLALTLPDRTF.

This clone was detected only once. This rearrangement joins TRBV11-2 to TRBJ1-1; 7 bases are a match to TRBD1. From germline, CDR1 is SGHAT and CDR2 FQNNGV. The CDR3 totals 16 residues. Trimming removed 0 bases from V and 2 bases from J; junction bases left unmatched: 6. Here the CDR3 reads CASSLEWGQTNTEAFF. The CDR3 DNA reads TGTGCCAGCAGCTTAGAATGGGGACAGACTAACACTGAAGCTTTCTTT.

V is TRBV10-2 and J is TRBJ2-7, with a possible D match to TRBD2 (6 bases). Germline V gives CDR1 WSHSY, CDR2 SAAADI. V lost 3 bases and J lost 3, with 12 bases in between. CDR3 size: 14 residues. The CDR3 DNA is TGCGCCAGCAGTGAAATGGGACTGGGCTACGAGCAGTACTTC. Amino acids: CASSEMGLGYEQYF.